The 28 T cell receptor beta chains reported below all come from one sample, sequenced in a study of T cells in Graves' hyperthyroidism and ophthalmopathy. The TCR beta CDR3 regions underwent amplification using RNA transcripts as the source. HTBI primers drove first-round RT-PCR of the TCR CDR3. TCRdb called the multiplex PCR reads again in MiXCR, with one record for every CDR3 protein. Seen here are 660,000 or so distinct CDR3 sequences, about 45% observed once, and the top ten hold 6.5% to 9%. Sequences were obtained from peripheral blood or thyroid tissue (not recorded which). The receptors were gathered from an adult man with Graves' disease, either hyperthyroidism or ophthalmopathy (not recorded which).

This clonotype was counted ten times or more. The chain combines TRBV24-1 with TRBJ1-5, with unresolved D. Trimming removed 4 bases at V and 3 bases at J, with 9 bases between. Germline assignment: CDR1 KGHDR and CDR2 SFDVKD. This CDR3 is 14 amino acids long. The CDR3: CATSDVMANQPQHF. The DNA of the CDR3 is TGTGCCACCAGTGACGTTATGGCCAATCAGCCCCAGCATTTT.

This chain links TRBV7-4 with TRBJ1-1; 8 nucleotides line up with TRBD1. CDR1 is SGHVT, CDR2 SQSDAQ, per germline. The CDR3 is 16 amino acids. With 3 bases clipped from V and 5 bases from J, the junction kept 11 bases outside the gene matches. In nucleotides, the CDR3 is TGTGCCAGCAGCTTGAGCCCAGGGGGCGCGAAAACTGAAGCTTTCTTT. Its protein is CASSLSPGGAKTEAFF.

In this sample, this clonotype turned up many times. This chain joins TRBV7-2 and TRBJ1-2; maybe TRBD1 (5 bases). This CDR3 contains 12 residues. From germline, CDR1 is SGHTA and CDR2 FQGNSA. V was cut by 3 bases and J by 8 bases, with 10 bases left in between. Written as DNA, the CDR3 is TGTGCCAGCAGCTTCTACGACAGAGGCTACACCTTC. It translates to CASSFYDRGYTF.

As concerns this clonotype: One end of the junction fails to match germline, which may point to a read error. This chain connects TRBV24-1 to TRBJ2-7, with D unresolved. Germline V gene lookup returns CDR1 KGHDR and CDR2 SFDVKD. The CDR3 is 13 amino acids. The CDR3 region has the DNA TGTGCCAGCAGTGATTCCGGCTCCTACGATCAGTACTTC. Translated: CASSDSGSYDQYF.

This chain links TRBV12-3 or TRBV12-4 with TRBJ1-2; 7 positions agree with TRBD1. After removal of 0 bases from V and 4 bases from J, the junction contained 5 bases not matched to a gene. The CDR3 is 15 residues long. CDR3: CASSLANRGGYGYTF. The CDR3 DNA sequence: TGTGCCAGCAGTTTAGCAAACAGGGGAGGCTATGGCTACACCTTC.

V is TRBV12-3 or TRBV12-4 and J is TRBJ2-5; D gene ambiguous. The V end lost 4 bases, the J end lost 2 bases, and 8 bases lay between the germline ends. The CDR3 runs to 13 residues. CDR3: CASSSYNQETQYF. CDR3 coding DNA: TGTGCCAGCAGTTCGTATAATCAAGAGACCCAGTACTTC.

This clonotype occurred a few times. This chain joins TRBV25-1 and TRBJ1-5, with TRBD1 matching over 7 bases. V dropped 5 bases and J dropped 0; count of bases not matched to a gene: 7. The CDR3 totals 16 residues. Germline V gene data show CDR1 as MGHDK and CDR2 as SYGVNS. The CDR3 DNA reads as TGTGCCAGCAGTTTCGGGACAGTACCTAGCAATCAGCCCCAGCATTTT. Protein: CASSFGTVPSNQPQHF.

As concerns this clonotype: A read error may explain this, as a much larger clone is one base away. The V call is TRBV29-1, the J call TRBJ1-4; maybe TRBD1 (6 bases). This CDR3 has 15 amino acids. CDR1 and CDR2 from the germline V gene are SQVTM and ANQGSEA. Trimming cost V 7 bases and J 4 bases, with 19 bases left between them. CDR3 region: CSGSLGGASNEKLFF. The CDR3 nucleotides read TGCAGCGGATCTTTGGGGGGCGCGAGTAATGAAAAACTGTTTTTT.

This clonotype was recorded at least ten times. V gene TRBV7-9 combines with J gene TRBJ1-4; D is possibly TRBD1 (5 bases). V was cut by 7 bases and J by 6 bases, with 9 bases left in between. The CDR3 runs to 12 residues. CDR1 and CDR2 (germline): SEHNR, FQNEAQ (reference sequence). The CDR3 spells CASKGRDEKLFF. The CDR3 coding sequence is TGTGCCAGCAAGGGGAGGGATGAAAAACTGTTTTTT.

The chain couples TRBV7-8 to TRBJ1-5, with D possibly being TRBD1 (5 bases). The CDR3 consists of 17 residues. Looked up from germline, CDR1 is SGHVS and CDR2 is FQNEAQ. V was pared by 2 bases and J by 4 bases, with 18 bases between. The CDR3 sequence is CASSLRDFATINQPQHF. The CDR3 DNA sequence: TGTGCCAGCAGCTTAAGGGACTTTGCAACCATAAATCAGCCCCAGCATTTT.

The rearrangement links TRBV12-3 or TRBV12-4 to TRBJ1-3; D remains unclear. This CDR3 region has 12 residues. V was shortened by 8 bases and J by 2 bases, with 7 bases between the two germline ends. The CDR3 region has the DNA TGTGCCAGCTTAGGCACTGGAAACACCATATATTTT. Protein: CASLGTGNTIYF.

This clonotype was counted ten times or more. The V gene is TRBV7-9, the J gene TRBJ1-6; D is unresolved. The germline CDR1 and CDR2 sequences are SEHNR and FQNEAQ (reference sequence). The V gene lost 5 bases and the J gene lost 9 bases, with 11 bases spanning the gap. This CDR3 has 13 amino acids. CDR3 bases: TGTGCCAGCAGCCAAGATCAGGTTTCACCCCTCCACTTT. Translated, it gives CASSQDQVSPLHF.

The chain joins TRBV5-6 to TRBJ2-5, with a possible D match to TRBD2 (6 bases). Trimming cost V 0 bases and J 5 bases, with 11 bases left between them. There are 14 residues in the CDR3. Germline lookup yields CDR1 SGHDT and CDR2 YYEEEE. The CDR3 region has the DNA TGTGCCAGCAGCTTGGGGGGGAGGCGGGAGACCCAGTACTTC. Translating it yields CASSLGGRRETQYF. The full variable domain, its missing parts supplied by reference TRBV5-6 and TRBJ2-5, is DAGVTQSPTHLIKTRGQQVTLRCSPKSGHDTVSWYQQALGQGPQFIFQYYEEEERQRGNFPDRFSGHQFPNYSSELNVNALLLGDSALYLCASSLGGRRETQYFGPGTRLLVL.

The CDR3 DNA is TGCAGTGCTAGAGATCAAGGAGGGGGTGACTATGGCTACACCTTC. It encodes CSARDQGGGDYGYTF. The chain couples TRBV20-1 to TRBJ1-2; TRBD1 might be the D (6 bases). There are 15 residues in the CDR3. V was cut by 0 bases and J by 3 bases, with 14 bases left in between. Germline values: CDR1 DFQATT, CDR2 SNEGSKA (reference sequence).

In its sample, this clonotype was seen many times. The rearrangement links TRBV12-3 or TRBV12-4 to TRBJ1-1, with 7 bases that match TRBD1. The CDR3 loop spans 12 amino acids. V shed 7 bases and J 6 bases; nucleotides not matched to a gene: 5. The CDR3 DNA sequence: TGTGCCAGCACCTGGAGGGGGCCTGAAGCTTTCTTT. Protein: CASTWRGPEAFF.

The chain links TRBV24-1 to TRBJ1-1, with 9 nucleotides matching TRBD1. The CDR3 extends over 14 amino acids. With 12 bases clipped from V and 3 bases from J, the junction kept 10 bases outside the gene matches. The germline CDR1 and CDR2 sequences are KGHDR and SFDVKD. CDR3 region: CAWSGTGTHTEAFF. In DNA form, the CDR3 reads TGTGCCTGGAGCGGGACAGGGACGCACACTGAAGCTTTCTTT.

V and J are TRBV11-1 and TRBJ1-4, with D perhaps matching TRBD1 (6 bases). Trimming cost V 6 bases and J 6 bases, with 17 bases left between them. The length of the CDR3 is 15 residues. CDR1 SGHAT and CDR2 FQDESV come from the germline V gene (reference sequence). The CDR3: CASSHWEAGDEKLFF. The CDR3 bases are TGTGCCAGCAGTCACTGGGAGGCAGGGGATGAAAAACTGTTTTTT.

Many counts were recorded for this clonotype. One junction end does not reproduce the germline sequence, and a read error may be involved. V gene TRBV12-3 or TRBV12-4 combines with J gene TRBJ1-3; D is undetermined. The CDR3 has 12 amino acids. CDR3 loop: CASSLGGSTIYF. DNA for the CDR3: TGTGCCAGCAGTTTGGGTGGAAGCACCATATATTTT.

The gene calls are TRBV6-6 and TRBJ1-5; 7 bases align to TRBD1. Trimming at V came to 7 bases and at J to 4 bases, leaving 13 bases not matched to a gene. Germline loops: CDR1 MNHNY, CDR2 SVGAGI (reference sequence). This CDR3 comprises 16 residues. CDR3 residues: CASNGAQGLWNQPQHF. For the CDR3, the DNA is TGTGCCAGCAATGGGGCACAGGGGTTGTGGAATCAGCCCCAGCATTTT.

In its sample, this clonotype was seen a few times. The CDR3 nucleotides read TGTGCCACCAGTGACCGCAACAGGGGGCGAACCGGGGAGCTGTTTTTT. Translated: CATSDRNRGRTGELFF. V and J are TRBV24-1 and TRBJ2-2, with 9 positions matching TRBD1. CDR3 size: 16 residues. The ends lost 4 bases at V and 5 bases at J; junction bases unmatched: 7. CDR1 KGHDR and CDR2 SFDVKD come from the germline V gene.

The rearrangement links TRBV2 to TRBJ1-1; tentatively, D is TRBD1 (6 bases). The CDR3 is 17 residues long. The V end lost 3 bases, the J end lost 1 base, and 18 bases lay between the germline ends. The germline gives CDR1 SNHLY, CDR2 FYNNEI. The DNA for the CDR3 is TGTGCCAGCAGTGACTCCGGGGGCTATGACTGGAACACTGAAGCTTTCTTT. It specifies CASSDSGGYDWNTEAFF.

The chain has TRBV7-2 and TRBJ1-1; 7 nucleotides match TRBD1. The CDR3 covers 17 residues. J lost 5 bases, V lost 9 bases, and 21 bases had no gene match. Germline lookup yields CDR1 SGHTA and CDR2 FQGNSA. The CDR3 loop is CASSQDSYRGVGTEAFF. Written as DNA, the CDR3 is TGTGCCAGTAGTCAGGACTCCTACAGGGGCGTGGGGACTGAAGCTTTCTTT. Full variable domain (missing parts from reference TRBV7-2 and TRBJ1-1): GAGVSQSPSNKVTEKGKDVELRCDPISGHTALYWYRQSLGQGLEFLIYFQGNSAPDKSGLPSDRFSAERTGGSVSTLTIQRTQQEDSAVYLCASSQDSYRGVGTEAFFGQGTRLTVV.

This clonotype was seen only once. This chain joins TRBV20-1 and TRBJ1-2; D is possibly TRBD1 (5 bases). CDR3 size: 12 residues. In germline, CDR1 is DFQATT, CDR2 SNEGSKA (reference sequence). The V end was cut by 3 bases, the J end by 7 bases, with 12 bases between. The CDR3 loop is CSASPGPCGYTF. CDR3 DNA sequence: TGCAGTGCTAGTCCAGGGCCCTGTGGCTACACCTTC.

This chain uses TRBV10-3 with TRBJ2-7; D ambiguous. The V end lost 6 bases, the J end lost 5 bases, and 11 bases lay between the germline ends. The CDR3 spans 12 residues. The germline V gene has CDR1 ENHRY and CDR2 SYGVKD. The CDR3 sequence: CAIRGQRDEQYF. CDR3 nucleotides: TGTGCCATCAGGGGCCAACGGGACGAGCAGTACTTC.

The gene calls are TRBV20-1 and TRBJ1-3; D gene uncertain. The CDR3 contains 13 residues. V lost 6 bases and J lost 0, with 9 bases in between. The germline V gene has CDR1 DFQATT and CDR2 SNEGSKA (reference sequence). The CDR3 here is CSARMGSGNTIYF. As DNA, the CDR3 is TGCAGTGCCAGAATGGGCTCTGGAAACACCATATATTTT.

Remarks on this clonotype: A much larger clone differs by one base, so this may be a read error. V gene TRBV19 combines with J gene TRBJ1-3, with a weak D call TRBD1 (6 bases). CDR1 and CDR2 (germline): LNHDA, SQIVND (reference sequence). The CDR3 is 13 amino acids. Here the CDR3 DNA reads TGTGCCAGTAGTTTACAGGGTGGATACACCATATATTTT. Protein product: CASSLQGGYTIYF.

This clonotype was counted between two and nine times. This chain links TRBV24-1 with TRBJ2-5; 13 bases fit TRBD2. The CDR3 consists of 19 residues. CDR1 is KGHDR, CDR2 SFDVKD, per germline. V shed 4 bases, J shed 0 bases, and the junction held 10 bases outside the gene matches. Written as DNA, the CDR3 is TGTGCCACCAGTGACTTTCCCGGGACTAGCGGGGAGTACCAAGAGACCCAGTACTTC. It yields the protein CATSDFPGTSGEYQETQYF.

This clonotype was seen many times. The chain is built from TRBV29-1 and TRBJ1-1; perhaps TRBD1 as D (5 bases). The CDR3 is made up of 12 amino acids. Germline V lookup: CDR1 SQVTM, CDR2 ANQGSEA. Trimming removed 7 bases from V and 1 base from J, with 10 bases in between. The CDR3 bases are TGCAGCGGTGCCGGGACGAACACTGAAGCTTTCTTT. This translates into CSGAGTNTEAFF.